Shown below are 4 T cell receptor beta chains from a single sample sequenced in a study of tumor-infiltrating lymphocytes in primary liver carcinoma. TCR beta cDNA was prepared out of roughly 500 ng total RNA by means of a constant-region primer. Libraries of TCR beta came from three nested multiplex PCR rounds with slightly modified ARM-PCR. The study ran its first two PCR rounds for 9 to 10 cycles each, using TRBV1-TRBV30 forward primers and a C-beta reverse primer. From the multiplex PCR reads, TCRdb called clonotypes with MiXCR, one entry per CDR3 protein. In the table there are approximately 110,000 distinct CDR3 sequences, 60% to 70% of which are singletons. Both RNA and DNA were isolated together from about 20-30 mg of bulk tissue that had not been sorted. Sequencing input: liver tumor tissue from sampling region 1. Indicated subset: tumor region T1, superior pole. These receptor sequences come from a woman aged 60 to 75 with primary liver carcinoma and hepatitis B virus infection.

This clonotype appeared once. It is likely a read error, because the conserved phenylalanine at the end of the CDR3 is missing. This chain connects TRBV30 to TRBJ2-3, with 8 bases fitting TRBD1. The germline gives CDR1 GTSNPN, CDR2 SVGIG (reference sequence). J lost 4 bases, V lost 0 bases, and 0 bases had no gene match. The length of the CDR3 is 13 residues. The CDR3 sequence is CAWSVRGPDTQYL. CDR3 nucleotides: TGTGCCTGGAGTGTCAGGGGGCCAGATACGCAGTATCTT.

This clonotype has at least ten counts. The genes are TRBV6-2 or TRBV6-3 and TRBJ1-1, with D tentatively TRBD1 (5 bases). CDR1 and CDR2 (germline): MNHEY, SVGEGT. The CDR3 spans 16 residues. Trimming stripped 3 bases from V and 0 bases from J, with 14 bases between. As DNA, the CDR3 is TGTGCCAGCAGTTATTGGCCGGGGACGGTGAACACTGAAGCTTTCTTT. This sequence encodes CASSYWPGTVNTEAFF.

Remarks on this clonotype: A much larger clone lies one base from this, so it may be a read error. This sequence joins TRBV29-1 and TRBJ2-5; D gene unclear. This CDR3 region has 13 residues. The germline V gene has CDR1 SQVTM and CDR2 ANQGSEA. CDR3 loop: CSIEGPGQETQYF. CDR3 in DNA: TGCAGCATTGAAGGCCCCGGACAAGAGACCCAGTACTTC.

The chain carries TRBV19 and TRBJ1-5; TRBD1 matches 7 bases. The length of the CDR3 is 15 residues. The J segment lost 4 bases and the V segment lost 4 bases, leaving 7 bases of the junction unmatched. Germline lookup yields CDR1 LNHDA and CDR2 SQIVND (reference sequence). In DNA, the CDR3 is TGTGCCAGTAGTACATTTGGGGACAGAAATCAGCCCCAGCATTTT. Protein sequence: CASSTFGDRNQPQHF. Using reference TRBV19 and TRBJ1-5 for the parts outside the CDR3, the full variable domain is DGGITQSPKYLFRKEGQNVTLSCEQNLNHDAMYWYRQDPGQGLRLIYYSQIVNDFQKGDIAEGYSVSREKKESFPLTVTSAQKNPTAFYLCASSTFGDRNQPQHFGDGTRLSIL.